This entry describes one T cell receptor beta chain. Its antigen remains unidentified. Per-base quality was not reported, and no clone a single base away is much larger than it. The CDR3, from cysteine to phenylalanine, totals 15 residues. Solely the CDR3 DNA is kept, with 45 bases framed from the first base. V and J are truncated by 3 bases and 4 bases respectively, leaving an intervening sequence of 15 bases. Reading the germline V gene gives CDR1 SGHVS and CDR2 FQNEAQ. The sample comes from a study of cytomegalovirus exposure and HLA in healthy donors (dated by TCRdb to about 2017). Background on the whole study: The 500 to 800 repertoires of the first cohort and the 120 or so validation repertoires were produced on the same platform, according to a later analysis. The study aimed to test whether cataloging public T cell receptors could reveal signatures of past pathogen exposure. Along with the roughly 700-subject first cohort, a separate validation cohort of more than 90 different subjects was used. The study combined high-throughput TCR immunosequencing, statistical association of individual TCRs with disease status, and machine learning to predict cytomegalovirus infection status. What the study reported, not specific to this receptor: Most TCR sequences were observed very rarely across donors, whereas some public TCRs were present in many individuals. The authors suggested that the approach could potentially be extended to other disease states and immunological phenotypes. In the study, approximately 150 TCR beta chains were listed as associated with cytomegalovirus. The classifier was reported to diagnose cytomegalovirus status with high specificity and sensitivity in both the original cohort and the validation cohort. All 130 or so repertoires were used to score co-occurrence in the validation cohort in a later analysis, because that analysis had no HLA typing for the cohort. Subsequent analysis determined that TCRs grouped into clusters in the first cohort also showed a tendency toward co-occurrence across the 90 to 150 validation repertoires, and approximately 94% of cluster scores exceeded 0. In vitro tests confirmed that three of the cytomegalovirus-associated TCR beta chains recognize cytomegalovirus antigens.

The library came from the immunoSEQ multiplex PCR assay. As for the original processing: A statistical classification framework was built to diagnose cytomegalovirus status from the catalog of TCR beta chain sequences. The immuneACCESS repertoire file appears here via TCRdb, limited to in-frame rearrangements. These files lack a portion of the clones; in checked studies, under half of the deficit traces to unresolved V genes, and the cause of the others is not known. The V and J calls and the clone size are those of that table, but D and trimming were determined from the DNA. In this sample the table shows 60,000 to 90,000 clones, around 85% of which occur a single time. 2.5% to 3.5% of the sample rests with the top ten. The donors belonged to the validation cohort of around 130 subjects, which was separate from the approximately 700-subject first cohort.

This TCR was sampled from a young man in good health and CMV-seronegative. The receptor chain draws on TRBV7-8 and TRBJ1-1, with TRBD1 as a weak D call on 5 bases. The sample was PBMCs. The nucleotides read TGTGCCAGCAGCTTCGAACTGGAGGGGAGCACTGAAGCTTTCTTT. Translation gives CASSFELEGSTEAFF.